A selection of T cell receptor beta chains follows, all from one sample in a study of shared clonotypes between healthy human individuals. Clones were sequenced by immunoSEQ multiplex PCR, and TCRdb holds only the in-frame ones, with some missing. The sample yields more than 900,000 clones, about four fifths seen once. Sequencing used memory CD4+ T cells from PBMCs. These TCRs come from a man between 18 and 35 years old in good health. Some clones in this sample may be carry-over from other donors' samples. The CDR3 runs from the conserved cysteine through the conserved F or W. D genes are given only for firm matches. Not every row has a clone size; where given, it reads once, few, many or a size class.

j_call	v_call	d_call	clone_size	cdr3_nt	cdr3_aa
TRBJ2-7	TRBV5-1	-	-	TGCGCCAGTAATAGGGGATCGACAGACTCCTACGAGCAGTACTTC	CASNRGSTDSYEQYF
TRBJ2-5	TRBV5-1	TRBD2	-	TGCGCCAGCAGCTTACTAGCGGGAAATCAAGAGACCCAGTACTTC	CASSLLAGNQETQYF
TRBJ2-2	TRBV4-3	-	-	TGCGCCAGCAGCCAAGAGTTCCCGGGTCGGGCCGGGGAGCTGTTTTTT	CASSQEFPGRAGELFF
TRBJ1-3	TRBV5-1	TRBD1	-	TGCGCCAGCAGCTTGGCCTCCGCAGGGGGAGGAAACACCATATATTTT	CASSLASAGGGNTIYF
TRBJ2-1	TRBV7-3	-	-	TGTGCCAGCGCACAGGGTCTTAGCTCCTACAATGAGCAGTTCTTC	CASAQGLSSYNEQFF
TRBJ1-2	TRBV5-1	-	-	TGCGCCAGCAGCTTGGGGCAGGGTGAAGGCTACACCTTC	CASSLGQGEGYTF
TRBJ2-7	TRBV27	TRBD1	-	TGTGCCAGCAGTTCGGGACAGGCAAGCTCCTACGAGCAGTACTTC	CASSSGQASSYEQYF
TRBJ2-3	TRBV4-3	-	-	TGCGCCAGCAGCGCGACTACAGATACGCAGTATTTT	CASSATTDTQYF
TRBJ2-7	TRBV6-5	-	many	TGTGCCAGCAGTCGCCGGGGCCGCTCCTACGAGCAGTACTTC	CASSRRGRSYEQYF
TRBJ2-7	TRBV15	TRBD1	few	TGTGCCACCAGCAGAACCGAGGGGACAGACGAGCAGTACTTC	CATSRTEGTDEQYF
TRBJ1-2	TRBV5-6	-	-	TGTGCCAGCAGCCCACTACGGGTGTATGGCTACACCTTC	CASSPLRVYGYTF
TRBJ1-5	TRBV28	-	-	TGTGCCAGCAGCAGGAGAAGGGGCCTTGGACGCAATCAGCCCCAGCATTTT	CASSRRRGLGRNQPQHF
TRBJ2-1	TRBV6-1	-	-	TGTGCCAGCAAGGGGTTGAGGGGGTCGAATGAGCAGTTCTTC	CASKGLRGSNEQFF
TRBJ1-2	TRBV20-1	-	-	TGCAGTGCTGCCCCCTCTTCTGGCTACACCTTC	CSAAPSSGYTF
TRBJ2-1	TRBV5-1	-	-	TGCGCCAGCAGCCAAACCCTACCGACCTACAATGAGCAGTTCTTC	CASSQTLPTYNEQFF
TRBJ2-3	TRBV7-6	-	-	TGTGCCAGCAGCCCAGAAGGTTCCGGGACACTAGGATATGTTACAGGGTCGGATACGCAGTATTTT	CASSPEGSGTLGYVTGSDTQYF
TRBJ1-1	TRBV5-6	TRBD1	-	TGTGCCAGCAGCTTGCAACAGGGGGCTGGGACTGAAGCTTTCTTT	CASSLQQGAGTEAFF
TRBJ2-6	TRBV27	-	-	TGTGCCAGCAGCCTTAGACCCTTCCCTGGGGCCAACGTCCTGACTTTC	CASSLRPFPGANVLTF
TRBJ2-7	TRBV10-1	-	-	TGCGCCAGCAGAAGCAGGGACCACGAGCAGTACTTC	CASRSRDHEQYF